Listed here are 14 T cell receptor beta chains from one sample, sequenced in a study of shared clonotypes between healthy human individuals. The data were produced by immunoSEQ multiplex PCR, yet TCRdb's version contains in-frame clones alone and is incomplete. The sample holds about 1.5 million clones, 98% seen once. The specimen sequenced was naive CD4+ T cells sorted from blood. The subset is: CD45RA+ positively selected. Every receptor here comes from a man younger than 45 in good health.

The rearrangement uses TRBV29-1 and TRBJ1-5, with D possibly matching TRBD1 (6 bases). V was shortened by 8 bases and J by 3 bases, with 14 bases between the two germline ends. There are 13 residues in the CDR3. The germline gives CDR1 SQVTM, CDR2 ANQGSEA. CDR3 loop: CSFYREANQPQHF. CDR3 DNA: TGCAGCTTTTACAGGGAAGCCAATCAGCCCCAGCATTTT.

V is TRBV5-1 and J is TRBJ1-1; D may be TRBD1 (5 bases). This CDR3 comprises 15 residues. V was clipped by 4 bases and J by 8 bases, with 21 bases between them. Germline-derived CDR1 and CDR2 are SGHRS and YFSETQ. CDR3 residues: CASSPGGTDKVEAFF. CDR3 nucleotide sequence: TGCGCCAGCAGCCCAGGCGGGACGGACAAGGTAGAAGCTTTCTTT.

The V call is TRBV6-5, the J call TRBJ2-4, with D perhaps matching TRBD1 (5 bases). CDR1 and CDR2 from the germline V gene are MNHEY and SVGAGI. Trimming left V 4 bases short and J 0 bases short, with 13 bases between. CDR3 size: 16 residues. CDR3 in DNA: TGTGCCAGCAGTTCCCTGGACAAACTAGCCAAAAACATTCAGTACTTC. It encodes CASSSLDKLAKNIQYF.

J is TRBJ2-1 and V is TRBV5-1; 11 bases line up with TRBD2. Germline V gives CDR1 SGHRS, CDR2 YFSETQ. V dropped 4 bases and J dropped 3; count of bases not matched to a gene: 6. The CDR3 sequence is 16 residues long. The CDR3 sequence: CASSGLLAGDYNEQFF. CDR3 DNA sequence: TGCGCCAGCAGCGGATTACTAGCGGGAGACTACAATGAGCAGTTCTTC.

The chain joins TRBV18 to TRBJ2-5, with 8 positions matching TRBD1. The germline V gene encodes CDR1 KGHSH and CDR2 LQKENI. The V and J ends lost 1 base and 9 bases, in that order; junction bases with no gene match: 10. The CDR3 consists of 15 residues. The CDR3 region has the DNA TGTGCCAGCTCACCACTGCCGGGACAGGTAGACCCCCAGTACTTC. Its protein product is CASSPLPGQVDPQYF.

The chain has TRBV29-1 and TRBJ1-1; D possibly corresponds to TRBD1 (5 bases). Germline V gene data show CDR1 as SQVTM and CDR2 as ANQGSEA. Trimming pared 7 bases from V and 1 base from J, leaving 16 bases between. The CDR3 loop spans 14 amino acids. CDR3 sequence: CSARGLRTNTEAFF. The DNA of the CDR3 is TGCAGCGCTCGGGGGTTGAGAACGAACACTGAAGCTTTCTTT.

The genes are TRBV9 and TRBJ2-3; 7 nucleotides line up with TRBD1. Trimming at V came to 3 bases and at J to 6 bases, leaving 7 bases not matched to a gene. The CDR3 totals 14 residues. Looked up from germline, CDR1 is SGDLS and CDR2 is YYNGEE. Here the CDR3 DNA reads TGTGCCAGCAGCGGGAGACAGGGTCGGGATACGCAGTATTTT. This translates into CASSGRQGRDTQYF. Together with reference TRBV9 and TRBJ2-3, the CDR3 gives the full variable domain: DSGVTQTPKHLITATGQRVTLRCSPRSGDLSVYWYQQSLDQGLQFLIQYYNGEERAKGNILERFSAQQFPDLHSELNLSSLELGDSALYFCASSGRQGRDTQYFGPGTRLTVL.

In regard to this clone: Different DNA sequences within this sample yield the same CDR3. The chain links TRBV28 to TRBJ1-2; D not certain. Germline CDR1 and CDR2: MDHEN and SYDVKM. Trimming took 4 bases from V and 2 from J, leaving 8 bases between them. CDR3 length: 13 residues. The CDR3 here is CASSSPPNYGYTF. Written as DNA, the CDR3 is TGTGCCAGCAGTTCTCCGCCCAACTATGGCTACACCTTC.

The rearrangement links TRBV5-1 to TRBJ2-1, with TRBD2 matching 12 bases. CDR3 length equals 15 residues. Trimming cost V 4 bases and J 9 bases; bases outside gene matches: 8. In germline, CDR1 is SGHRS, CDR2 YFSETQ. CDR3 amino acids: CASSPRLAGVAEQFF. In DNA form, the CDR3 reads TGCGCCAGCAGCCCTAGACTAGCGGGAGTTGCTGAGCAGTTCTTC. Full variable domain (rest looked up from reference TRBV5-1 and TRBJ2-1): KAGVTQTPRYLIKTRGQQVTLSCSPISGHRSVSWYQQTPGQGLQFLFEYFSETQRNKGNFPGRFSGRQFSNSRSEMNVSTLELGDSALYLCASSPRLAGVAEQFFGPGTRLTVL.

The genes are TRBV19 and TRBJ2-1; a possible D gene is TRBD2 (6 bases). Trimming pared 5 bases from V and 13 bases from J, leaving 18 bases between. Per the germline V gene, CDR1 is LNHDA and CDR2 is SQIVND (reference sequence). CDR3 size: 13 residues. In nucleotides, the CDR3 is TGTGCCAGTAGTCAGGCCGAGCGGGTGCATCAGTTCTTC. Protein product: CASSQAERVHQFF.

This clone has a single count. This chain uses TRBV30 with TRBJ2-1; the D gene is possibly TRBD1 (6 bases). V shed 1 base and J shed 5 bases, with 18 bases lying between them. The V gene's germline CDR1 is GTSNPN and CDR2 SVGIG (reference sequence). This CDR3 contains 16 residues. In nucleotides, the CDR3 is TGTGCCTGGAGTGAACCTACAGGGATCGTCCACAATGAGCAGTTCTTC. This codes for CAWSEPTGIVHNEQFF.

The CDR3 loop reads CASSLGHFYEQYF. The CDR3 DNA is TGTGCCAGCAGCTTGGGACATTTCTACGAGCAGTACTTC. The chain combines TRBV5-6 with TRBJ2-7; D remains unclear. Germline V gene data show CDR1 as SGHDT and CDR2 as YYEEEE. The CDR3 has 13 residues. With 0 bases removed from V and 3 bases from J, the gap between germline ends came to 7 bases.

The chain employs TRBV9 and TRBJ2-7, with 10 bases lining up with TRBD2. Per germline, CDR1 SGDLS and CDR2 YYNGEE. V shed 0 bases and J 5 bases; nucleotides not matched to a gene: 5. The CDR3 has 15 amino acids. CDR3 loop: CASSVATLAGDEQYF. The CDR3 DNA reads TGTGCCAGCAGCGTAGCTACCCTAGCGGGAGACGAGCAGTACTTC.

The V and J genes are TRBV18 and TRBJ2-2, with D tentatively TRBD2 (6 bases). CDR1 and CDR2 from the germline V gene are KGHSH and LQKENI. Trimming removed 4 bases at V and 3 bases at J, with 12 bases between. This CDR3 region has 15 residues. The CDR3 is CASSHGGIDTGELFF. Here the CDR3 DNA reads TGTGCCAGCTCACACGGCGGGATTGACACCGGGGAGCTGTTTTTT.